Described below is a single T cell receptor beta chain sequence and its context. This record comes from a study of blood T cell repertoires in COVID-19. Whole-study context: Italy, Spain and the United States were the sources of the convalescent and acute COVID-19 samples.

Profiling relied on immunoSEQ multiplex PCR, and the TCRdb table lists in-frame clones only, not all of them. In the table there are around 290,000 clones, 70% to 90% of which are singletons. Trimming stripped 2 bases from V and 0 bases from J, with 11 bases between. The length of the CDR3 is 15 residues. In germline, CDR1 is GTSNPN, CDR2 SVGIG (reference sequence). This chain links TRBV30 with TRBJ1-3; D is unclear. The sequence came from a woman between 65 and 79 years old with COVID-19, enrolled during active disease. Sequencing was done on a sample of peripheral blood. CDR3 amino acids: CAWSTLGISGNTIYF. CDR3 in DNA: TGTGCCTGGAGTACACTAGGGATCTCTGGAAACACCATATATTTT.